This T cell receptor beta chain was found in a study of T cells after yellow fever vaccination (dated 2019 in TCRdb). About the investigation overall: The SMART-Seq v4 Ultra Low Input RNA kit was used to prepare libraries from fractions with low cell numbers. The cohort comprised two healthy male donors, one aged 18 to 30 and one aged 30 to 40 years. Bulk PBMC replicates and cell subsets were isolated from blood drawn at multiple timepoints before and after both primary and secondary immunization. Bulk TCR alpha and beta repertoires were sequenced longitudinally to track T-cell clones before and after primary and booster YFV17D yellow fever vaccination. General findings and caveats noted by the study authors: Compared with the primary T-cell response, the secondary T-cell response was faster but weaker, reaching its peak on day 5 rather than on day 15. FACS-sorted repertoires could contain abundant contaminating clonotypes from the bulk population, so computational filtering was required. A small share of clonotypes was detected in both CD4 and CD8 compartments, with the overlap likely arising from convergent recombination. Most clones expanded after primary vaccination (approximately 96% of CD4 and 88% of CD8) were re-detected after the booster, suggesting that broad memory maintenance occurred. Only a couple of donors were included in the study, so the extent to which the findings can be generalized is limited.

Details on this clonotype: What this receptor recognizes is not known. Base qualities are not provided; no much larger clone lies one nucleotide away.

TCR cDNA was synthesized by 5'RACE template switching, through which a universal primer site and unique molecular identifiers were introduced. Priming of cDNA synthesis was performed from both the TCR alpha and TCR beta constant segments. Two PCR steps were used to amplify libraries, with sample barcodes and sequencing adapters being added in the second step. Sequencing of libraries was performed on Illumina HiSeq 2500 (2x100 bp) or NovaSeq (2x150 bp). In the source study's methods: MIGEC handled demultiplexing of reads and collapsing into UMI consensus sequences, while MiXCR performed V(D)J alignment. Vaccine-responding clonotypes were identified with edgeR using replicate PBMC samples, with FDR below 0.01 and a log2 fold change above 5 up to day 15 being required. Bulk clonotypes were assigned CD4 or CD8 identity according to which sequenced CD4 or CD8 repertoire held them at higher abundance. TCRdb cleaned the public reads at Q25 with fastp, built clones with MiXCR and kept in-frame beta chains. Merged by CDR3 protein, the rows form single entries marked with the most common genes and DNA. These V and J calls derive from TCRdb rather than the authors' analysis. Across this sample there are under 400,000 distinct CDR3 sequences, with 11% seen only once. The ten largest clones capture roughly 18% of the sample.

In the germline V gene (reference sequence), CDR1 corresponds to DFQATT and CDR2 to SNEGSKA. The germline ends are 7 bases apart after V is trimmed by 2 bases and J by 4 bases. Taken from cysteine to phenylalanine, the CDR3 has 12 residues. The kept DNA is CDR3 alone, 36 bases in frame from the first base. Read against the paper, the sample's treatment or condition label means: live attenuated yellow fever vaccine strain. Two biological replicates of bulk PBMCs were collected at each blood-draw timepoint. A standard Ficoll-Paque protocol was used to isolate PBMCs from peripheral blood. TriZol was used to extract RNA from bulk PBMCs, CD4 and CD8 fractions, and dextramer-positive and dextramer-negative fractions.

The sequence derives from a man aged 18 to 29 who received the YFV17D yellow fever vaccine. The chain is assembled from TRBV20-1 and TRBJ2-3; there is no confident call for the D gene. The source was PBMCs, collected on the day of the first yellow fever vaccination. CDR3 sequence: CSARPLADTQYF. The DNA is as follows: TGCAGTGCTAGACCGCTAGCAGATACGCAGTATTTT.